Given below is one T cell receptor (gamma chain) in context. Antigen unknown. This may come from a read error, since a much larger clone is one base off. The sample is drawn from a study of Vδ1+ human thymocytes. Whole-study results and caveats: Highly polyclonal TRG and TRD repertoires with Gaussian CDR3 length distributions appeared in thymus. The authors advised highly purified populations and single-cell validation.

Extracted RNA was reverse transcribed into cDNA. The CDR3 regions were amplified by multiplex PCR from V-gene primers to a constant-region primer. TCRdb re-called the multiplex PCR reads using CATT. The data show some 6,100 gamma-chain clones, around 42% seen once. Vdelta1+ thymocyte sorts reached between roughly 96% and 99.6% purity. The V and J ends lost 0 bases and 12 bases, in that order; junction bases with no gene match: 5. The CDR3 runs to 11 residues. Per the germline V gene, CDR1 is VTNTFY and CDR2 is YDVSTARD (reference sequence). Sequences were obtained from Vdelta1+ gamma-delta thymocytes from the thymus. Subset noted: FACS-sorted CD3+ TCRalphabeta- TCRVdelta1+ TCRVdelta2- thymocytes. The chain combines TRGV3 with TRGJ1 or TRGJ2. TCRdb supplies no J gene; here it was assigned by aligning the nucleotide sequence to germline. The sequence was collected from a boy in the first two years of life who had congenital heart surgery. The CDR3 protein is CATWDRRVKLF. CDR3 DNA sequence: TGTGCCACCTGGGACAGGCGGGTGAAACTCTTT.